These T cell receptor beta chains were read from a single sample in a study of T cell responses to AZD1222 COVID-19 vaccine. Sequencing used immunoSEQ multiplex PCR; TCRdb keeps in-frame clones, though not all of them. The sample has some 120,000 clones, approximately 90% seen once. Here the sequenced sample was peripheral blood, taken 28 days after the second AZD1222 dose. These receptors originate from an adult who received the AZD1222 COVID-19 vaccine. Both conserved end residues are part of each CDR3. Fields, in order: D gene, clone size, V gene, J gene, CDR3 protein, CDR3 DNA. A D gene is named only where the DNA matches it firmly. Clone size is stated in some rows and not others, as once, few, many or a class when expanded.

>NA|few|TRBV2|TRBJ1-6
CASVNTNSPLHF
TGTGCCAGCGTCAACACAAATTCACCCCTCCACTTT
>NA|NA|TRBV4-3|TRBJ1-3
CASSQSSYSGNTIYF
TGCGCCAGCAGCCAATCTAGTTACTCTGGAAACACCATATATTTT
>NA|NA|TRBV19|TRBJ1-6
CASSPLDSPLHF
TGTGCCAGTAGTCCCCTGGATTCACCCCTCCACTTT
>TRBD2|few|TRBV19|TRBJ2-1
CASKQRGVGEQFF
TGTGCCAGTAAGCAGCGGGGGGTTGGTGAGCAGTTCTTC
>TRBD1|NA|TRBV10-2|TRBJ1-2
CASSELAGGPYGYTF
TGCGCCAGCAGTGAGTTGGCAGGGGGCCCCTATGGCTACACCTTC
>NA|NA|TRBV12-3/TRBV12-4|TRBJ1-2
CASSPKIGYTF
TGTGCCAGCAGTCCGAAAATTGGCTACACCTTC
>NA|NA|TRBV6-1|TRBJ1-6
CASSEQGFNSPLHF
TGTGCCAGCAGTGAGCAGGGGTTTAATTCACCCCTCCACTTT
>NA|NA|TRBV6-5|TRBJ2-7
CASRDEADGRYF
TGTGCCAGCAGGGATGAGGCGGATGGGCGGTACTTC
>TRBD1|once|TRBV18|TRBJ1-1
CASSPGTGGLGDTEAFF
TGTGCCAGCTCACCCGGGACAGGGGGGCTGGGAGACACTGAAGCTTTCTTT
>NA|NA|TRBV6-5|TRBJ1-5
CASSYLGTGQPQHF
TGTGCCAGCAGTTACCTTGGGACCGGTCAGCCCCAGCATTTT
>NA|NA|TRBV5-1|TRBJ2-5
CASGGDNQETQYF
TGCGCCAGCGGAGGGGACAACCAAGAGACCCAGTACTTC
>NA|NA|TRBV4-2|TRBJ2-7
CASKAAGAFSYEQYF
TGTGCCAGCAAAGCGGCGGGGGCCTTCTCCTACGAGCAGTACTTC
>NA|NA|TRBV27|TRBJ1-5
CASKSTGPTSNQPQHF
TGTGCCAGCAAATCGACAGGCCCGACTAGCAATCAGCCCCAGCATTTT
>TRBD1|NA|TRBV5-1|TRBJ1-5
CASSLSPVGTGGIQPQHF
TGCGCCAGCAGCTTGTCGCCCGTGGGGACAGGGGGCATTCAGCCCCAGCATTTT
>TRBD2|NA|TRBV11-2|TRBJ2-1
CASSLAGASGVPAYNEQFF
TGTGCCAGCAGCTTAGCCGGGGCTAGCGGGGTACCTGCCTACAATGAGCAGTTCTTC
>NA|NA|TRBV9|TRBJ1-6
CASSLTDRPPLHF
TGTGCCAGCAGCCTGACAGACCGTCCCCCCCTCCACTTT
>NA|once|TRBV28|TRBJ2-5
CASTPGGFGYQETQYF
TGTGCCAGCACTCCAGGAGGATTCGGGTACCAAGAGACCCAGTACTTC
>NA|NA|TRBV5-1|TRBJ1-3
CASSVEGSTGNTIYF
TGCGCCAGCAGCGTGGAGGGGTCTACGGGAAACACCATATATTTT
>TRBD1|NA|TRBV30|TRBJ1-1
CAWDRGNTEAFF
TGTGCCTGGGACAGGGGGAACACTGAAGCTTTCTTT
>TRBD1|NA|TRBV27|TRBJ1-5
CASSRDRASNQPQHF
TGTGCCAGCAGTCGGGACAGGGCTAGCAATCAGCCCCAGCATTTT
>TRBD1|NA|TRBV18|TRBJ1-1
CASSGQGADTEAFF
TGTGCCAGCTCAGGACAGGGGGCGGACACTGAAGCTTTCTTT
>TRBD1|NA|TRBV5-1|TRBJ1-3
CASSFTGGGSNTIYF
TGCGCCAGCAGCTTCACAGGGGGCGGCTCAAACACCATATATTTT
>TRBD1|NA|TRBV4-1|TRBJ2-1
CASRGQGSYNEQFF
TGCGCCAGCAGGGGACAGGGTAGCTACAATGAGCAGTTCTTC
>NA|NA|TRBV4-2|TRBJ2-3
CASSQDLVTDTQYF
TGTGCCAGCAGCCAAGATCTGGTCACAGATACGCAGTATTTT
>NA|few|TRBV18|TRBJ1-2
CASSPGSGGGYGYTF
TGTGCCAGCTCACCCGGTTCGGGGGGCGGCTATGGCTACACCTTC
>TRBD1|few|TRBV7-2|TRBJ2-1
CASTPDRANEQFF
TGTGCCAGCACCCCGGACAGGGCTAATGAGCAGTTCTTC
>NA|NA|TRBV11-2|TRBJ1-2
CASSPRGVNYGYTF
TGTGCCAGCAGCCCTAGAGGTGTAAACTATGGCTACACCTTC
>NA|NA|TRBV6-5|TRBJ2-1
CASSHNGEQFF
TGTGCCAGCAGTCACAACGGTGAGCAGTTCTTC
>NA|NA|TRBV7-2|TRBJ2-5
CASSLMETQYF
TGTGCCAGCAGCTTAATGGAGACCCAGTACTTC
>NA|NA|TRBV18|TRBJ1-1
CASSTSSNTEAFF
TGTGCCAGCTCTACAAGCAGTAACACTGAAGCTTTCTTT
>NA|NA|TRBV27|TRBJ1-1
CASSLKANTEAFF
TGTGCCAGCAGTTTAAAGGCAAACACTGAAGCTTTCTTT
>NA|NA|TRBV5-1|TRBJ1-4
CPTQGGSEKLFF
TGCCCCACCCAGGGAGGTTCTGAAAAACTGTTTTTT
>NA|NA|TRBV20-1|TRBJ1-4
CSASLLGGTNEKLFF
TGCAGTGCTAGTCTTCTCGGGGGAACTAATGAAAAACTGTTTTTT
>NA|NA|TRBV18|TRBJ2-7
CASSPGGQLEQYF
TGTGCCAGCTCACCGGGTGGCCAGTTAGAGCAGTACTTC
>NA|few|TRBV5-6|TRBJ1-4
CASSPTPTATNEKLFF
TGTGCCAGCAGCCCCACCCCGACAGCAACTAATGAAAAACTGTTTTTT
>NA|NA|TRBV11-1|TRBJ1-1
CASSLNSGAFF
TGTGCCAGCAGCTTAAACAGTGGAGCTTTCTTT
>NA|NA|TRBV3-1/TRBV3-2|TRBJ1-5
CASSQDGRRGEANQPQHF
TGTGCCAGCAGCCAAGATGGACGTCGAGGGGAGGCGAATCAGCCCCAGCATTTT
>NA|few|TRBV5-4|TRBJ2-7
CASSLTGSPEQYF
TGTGCCAGCAGCTTGACAGGGTCGCCCGAGCAGTACTTC
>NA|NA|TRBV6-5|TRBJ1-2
CASSMGGIYGYTF
TGTGCCAGCAGTATGGGCGGAATCTATGGCTACACCTTC
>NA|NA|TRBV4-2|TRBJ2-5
CASSQGQGTQETQYF
TGTGCCAGCAGCCAAGGTCAGGGCACCCAAGAGACCCAGTACTTC
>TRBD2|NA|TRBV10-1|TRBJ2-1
CASSEAGGPGDEQFF
TGCGCCAGCAGTGAGGCGGGAGGGCCGGGCGATGAGCAGTTCTTC
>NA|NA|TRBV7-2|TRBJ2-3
CASSLAGGLDTQYF
TGTGCCAGCAGCTTAGCGGGGGGGCTGGATACGCAGTATTTT
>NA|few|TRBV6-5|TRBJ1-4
CASSYSGEKLFF
TGTGCCAGCAGTTACTCAGGTGAAAAACTGTTTTTT
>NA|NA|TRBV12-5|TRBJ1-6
CASGPEGISPLHF
TGTGCTAGTGGTCCGGAGGGGATTTCACCCCTCCACTTT
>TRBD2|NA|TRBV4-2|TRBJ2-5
CASSQAGTSGSGETQYF
TGTGCCAGCAGCCAAGCCGGGACTAGCGGGAGCGGGGAGACCCAGTACTTC
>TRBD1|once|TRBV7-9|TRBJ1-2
CASSFLSRGILYGYTF
TGTGCCAGCAGCTTCTTAAGCAGGGGGATCCTCTATGGCTACACCTTC
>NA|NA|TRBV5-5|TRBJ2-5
CASSLETRQETQYF
TGTGCCAGCAGCCTAGAGACACGACAAGAGACCCAGTACTTC
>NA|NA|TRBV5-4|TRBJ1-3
CASSLGPGRAGNTIYF
TGTGCCAGCAGCTTGGGGCCAGGGCGCGCTGGAAACACCATATATTTT